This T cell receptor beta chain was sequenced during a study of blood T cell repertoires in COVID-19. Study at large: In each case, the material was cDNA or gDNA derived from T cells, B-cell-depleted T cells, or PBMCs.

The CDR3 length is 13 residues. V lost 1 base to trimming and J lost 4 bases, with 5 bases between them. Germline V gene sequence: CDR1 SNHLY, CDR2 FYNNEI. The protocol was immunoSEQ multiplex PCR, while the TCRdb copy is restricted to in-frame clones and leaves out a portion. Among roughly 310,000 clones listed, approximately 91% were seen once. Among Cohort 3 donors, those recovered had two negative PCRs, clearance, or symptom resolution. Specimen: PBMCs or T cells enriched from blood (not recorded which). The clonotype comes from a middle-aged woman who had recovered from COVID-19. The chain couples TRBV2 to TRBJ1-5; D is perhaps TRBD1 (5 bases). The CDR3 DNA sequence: TGTGCCAGCAGTGAAGAGGGGAATCAGCCCCAGCATTTT. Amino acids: CASSEEGNQPQHF.